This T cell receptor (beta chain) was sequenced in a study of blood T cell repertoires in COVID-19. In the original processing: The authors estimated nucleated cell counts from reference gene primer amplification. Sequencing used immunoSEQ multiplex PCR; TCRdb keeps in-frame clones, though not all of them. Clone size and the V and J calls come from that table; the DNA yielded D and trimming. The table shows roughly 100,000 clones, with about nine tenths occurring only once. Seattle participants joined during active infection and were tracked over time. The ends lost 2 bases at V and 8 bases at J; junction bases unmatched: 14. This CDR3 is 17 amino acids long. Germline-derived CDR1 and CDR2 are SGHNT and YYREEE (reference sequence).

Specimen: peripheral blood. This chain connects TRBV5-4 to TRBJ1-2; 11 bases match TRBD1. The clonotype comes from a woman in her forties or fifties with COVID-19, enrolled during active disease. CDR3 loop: CASSFSTRDRGVKGYTF. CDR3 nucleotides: TGTGCCAGCAGCTTCTCGACCCGGGACAGGGGGGTCAAAGGCTACACCTTC. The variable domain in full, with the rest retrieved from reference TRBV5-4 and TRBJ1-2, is ETGVTQSPTHLIKTRGQQVTLRCSSQSGHNTVSWYQQALGQGPQFIFQYYREEENGRGNFPPRFSGLQFPNYSSELNVNALELDDSALYLCASSFSTRDRGVKGYTFGSGTRLTVV.